This TCR beta chain came from a study of T cell changes during pregnancy in multiple sclerosis (dated by TCRdb to 2018 to 2020). For the wider study: The study examined how the T cell repertoire changed over the course of pregnancy in women with multiple sclerosis.

For CDR1 and CDR2, the germline V gene lists LGHNA and YNFKEQ. The trim is 5 bases for V and 4 bases for J, with a gap of 9 bases between the germline ends. The CDR3 sequence holds 13 residues, the cysteine and phenylalanine included. Only the CDR3 portion is preserved as DNA: 39 bases, with reading frame beginning at the first base. The library came from the immunoSEQ multiplex PCR assay. Here the immuneACCESS table is served through TCRdb, limited to in-frame sequences with V and J called. Missing clones are a known gap in these copies; in checked studies unresolved V genes cover under half, and the rest lacks a known reason. The sample includes 50,000 to 60,000 clones, with around 90% observed a single time. Of the sample, approximately 0.27% falls within the top ten clones. A remark on this clone: Its antigen is unknown. Base qualities are not provided; no much larger clone lies one nucleotide away.

This chain joins TRBV4-2 to TRBJ1-3, with the D gene call left open. The input for sequencing was CD4+ T cells from peripheral blood mononuclear cells, taken in the second trimester of pregnancy. The clonotype comes from a female donor with multiple sclerosis, enrolled in a pregnancy study. The CDR3 reads CASSGVMGNTIYF. The DNA sequence is as follows: TGTGCCAGCAGCGGAGTGATGGGAAACACCATATATTTT.